This T cell receptor beta chain comes out of a study of CD8+CD57+ T cells in acquired aplastic anemia. Study information: DNA per sorted CD4+ or CD8+ sample ranged 0.2 to 27.4 ug, averaging roughly 3.2 ug. Overall study results and limits: Researchers report that fewer than 30 CD8+ CDR3 sequences appeared in both patients and controls. For CD8+ Simpson's diversity, patients and controls showed no significant difference.

Both TCR beta VDJ combination and CDR3 sequence profiling were carried out. Genomic DNA was the template for this profiling. TCRdb passed the reads through MiXCR, listing each CDR3 protein once. The sample has approximately 150,000 distinct CDR3 sequences, about two thirds seen once. The CDR3 is 16 residues long. CDR1 SNHLY and CDR2 FYNNEI come from the germline V gene. Losses at the gene ends were 4 bases for V and 0 bases for J; bases not matched to a gene: 6. A remark on this clonotype: No antigen is known for it. Because it lacks the conserved phenylalanine or tryptophan at the end, this CDR3 is likely a read error.

Patients included in sequencing had previously demonstrated CD8+CD57+ cell expansion by flow cytometry. Patients had received no therapy at the time of blood sampling. The TCR originated in a human donor with aplastic anemia. Source material: sorted CD4+, CD8+, or CD8+CD57+ T cells (not recorded which) from PBMCs. The chain couples TRBV2 to TRBJ1-5; 7 positions agree with TRBD1. The CDR3, as DNA: TGTGCCAGCAGTGTAAGCAGGGGGTCTAGCAATCAGCCCCAGCATCTT. It yields the protein CASSVSRGSSNQPQHL.